The 10 T cell receptor beta chains listed next were all sequenced from one sample in a study of CD8+ T cells in alopecia areata. Extracted RNA was reverse transcribed into cDNA, the sequencing template. Generated by immunoSEQ multiplex PCR, the TCRdb table keeps only in-frame clones and is missing some. The sample includes over 150,000 clones, around three fifths of them seen just once. Treatment meaning: oral pan-JAK inhibitor, 5-10 mg twice daily. This sample comprised CD4+ T cells sorted from blood, obtained at week 24, from a patient treated with tofacitinib. Receptor source: a human donor with alopecia areata.

The chain recombines TRBV6-5 with TRBJ2-7, with unresolved D. Trimming cost V 7 bases and J 5 bases, with 9 bases left between them. Germline assignment: CDR1 MNHEY and CDR2 SVGAGI. This CDR3 comprises 11 residues. The chain's CDR3 is CASKKAHEQYF. DNA of the CDR3: TGTGCCAGCAAAAAGGCCCACGAGCAGTACTTC.

The chain combines TRBV2 with TRBJ2-2; D unresolved. The germline CDR1 and CDR2 sequences are SNHLY and FYNNEI. Deletions cut 7 bases from V and 7 bases from J, with 10 bases between. The CDR3 is made up of 12 amino acids. The CDR3 region is CASNSFGGELFF. The CDR3 nucleotides read TGTGCCAGCAACAGTTTCGGCGGGGAGCTGTTTTTT.

The V and J genes are TRBV4-1 and TRBJ1-5; tentative D call: TRBD1 (5 bases). Germline-derived CDR1 and CDR2 are MGHRA and YSYEKL. Trimming removed 1 base from V and 6 bases from J, with 10 bases in between. The CDR3 spans 14 residues. The CDR3 coding sequence is TGCGCCAGCAGCCAAGGAACCGGGGCTCAGCCCCAGCATTTT. Translated: CASSQGTGAQPQHF.

The rearrangement uses TRBV30 and TRBJ2-3; D possibly corresponds to TRBD2 (6 bases). The CDR3 has 14 amino acids. Between the trimmed V and J ends, which lost 5 bases and 1 base, there was a span of 13 bases. CDR1 GTSNPN and CDR2 SVGIG come from the germline V gene (reference sequence). CDR3 DNA: TGTGCCTGGGAGGCCCAGCGGGGCACAGATACGCAGTATTTT. Translation gives CAWEAQRGTDTQYF.

This rearrangement joins TRBV23-1 to TRBJ2-5; the D gene is possibly TRBD2 (6 bases). TRBV23-1 is marked as an open reading frame, function uncertain. The CDR3 runs 16 residues. Deletions cut 6 bases from V and 0 bases from J, with 17 bases between. DNA of the CDR3: TGCGCCAGCAGCCTTCTGGGACTGTGGTACCAAGAGACCCAGTACTTC. Protein product: CASSLLGLWYQETQYF.

The genes are TRBV6-5 and TRBJ1-1; the D is unclear. The CDR3 length is 16 residues. Trimming left V 4 bases short and J 1 base short, with 16 bases between. Germline CDR1 and CDR2: MNHEY and SVGAGI. CDR3 DNA: TGTGCCAGCAGTTCTCATGGGAGGGAATCGAACACTGAAGCTTTCTTT. Its translation is CASSSHGRESNTEAFF.

The chain joins TRBV4-1 to TRBJ1-5; D gene unclear. There are 14 residues in the CDR3. Germline V CDR1 and CDR2: MGHRA, YSYEKL. The V end lost 0 bases, the J end lost 10 bases, and 13 bases lay between the germline ends. The CDR3 is CASSQDRTEDPQHF. CDR3 in DNA: TGCGCCAGCAGCCAAGATCGTACAGAGGACCCCCAGCATTTT.

This clone occurred a few times. The rearrangement links TRBV10-3 to TRBJ2-5, with 7 bases matching TRBD2. Per the germline V gene, CDR1 is ENHRY and CDR2 is SYGVKD. Germline trimming cut 7 bases from V and 2 bases from J; bases unmatched to any gene: 10. This CDR3 contains 15 residues. In DNA, the CDR3 is TGTGCCATCAAGGAAGCGGGGAAACCTCAAGAGACCCAGTACTTC. Translating gives CAIKEAGKPQETQYF.

This clone was seen only a few times. V is TRBV30 and J is TRBJ1-3, with D maybe TRBD1 (6 bases). Germline V gene lookup returns CDR1 GTSNPN and CDR2 SVGIG (reference sequence). Deletions cut 5 bases from V and 0 bases from J, with 11 bases between. The CDR3 runs to 14 residues. DNA for the CDR3: TGTGCCTGGCGGGGGCTAACCTCTGGAAACACCATATATTTT. This codes for CAWRGLTSGNTIYF.

The gene calls are TRBV18 and TRBJ1-1; D is undetermined. Trimming took off 6 bases at V and 6 bases at J, with 11 bases between the two ends. The CDR3 spans 12 residues. Germline CDR1 and CDR2: KGHSH and LQKENI. The CDR3 DNA is TGTGCCAGCTCCTCGACTGGGGCTGAAGCTTTCTTT. It is translated as CASSSTGAEAFF.